This T cell receptor beta chain was identified in a study of identical twins. The CDR3 covers 15 residues. After removal of 7 bases from V and 6 bases from J, the junction contained 12 bases not matched to a gene. In TCRdb, the 5' RACE reads were re-called with MiXCR into one record per CDR3 protein. The sample holds approximately 230,000 distinct CDR3 sequences, about an eighth seen once. This clonotype was recorded at least ten times. Sequencing input: memory (CD45RO+) T cells sorted from blood. V and J are TRBV12-3 or TRBV12-4 and TRBJ1-2; 9 bases fit TRBD1. The sequence came from a woman aged 18-30 years in good health. The chain's CDR3 is CASNPRGQGLDGYTF. For the CDR3, the DNA is TGTGCCAGCAACCCCCGGGGACAGGGTTTGGATGGCTACACCTTC.